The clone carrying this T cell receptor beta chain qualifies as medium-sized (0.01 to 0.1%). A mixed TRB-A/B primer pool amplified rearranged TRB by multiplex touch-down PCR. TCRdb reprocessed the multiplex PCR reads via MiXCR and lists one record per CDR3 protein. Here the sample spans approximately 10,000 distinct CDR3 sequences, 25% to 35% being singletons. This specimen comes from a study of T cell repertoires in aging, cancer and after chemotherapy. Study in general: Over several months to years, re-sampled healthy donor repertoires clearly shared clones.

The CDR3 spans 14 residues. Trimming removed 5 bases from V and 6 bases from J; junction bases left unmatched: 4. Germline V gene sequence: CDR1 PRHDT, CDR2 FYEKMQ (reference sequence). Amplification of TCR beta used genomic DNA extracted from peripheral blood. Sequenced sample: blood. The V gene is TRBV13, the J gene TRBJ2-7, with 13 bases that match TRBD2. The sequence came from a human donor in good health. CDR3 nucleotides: TGTGCCAGCAGCCTAAGGACTAGCGGGAGCGAGCAGTACTTC. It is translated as CASSLRTSGSEQYF.